These 23 T cell receptor beta chains share one sample of origin, sequenced in a study of cytomegalovirus exposure and HLA in healthy donors. Both 60 Vbeta primers and 13 Jbeta primers went into the PCR. Generated by immunoSEQ multiplex PCR, the TCRdb table keeps only in-frame clones and is missing some. The data show about 150,000 clones, around 72% seen once. Sequences were obtained from PBMCs. These receptors were taken from a man aged 40-49 years in good health and CMV-seronegative.

V and J are TRBV5-1 and TRBJ2-7; weak D call: TRBD1 (6 bases). The germline CDR1 and CDR2 sequences are SGHRS and YFSETQ. The CDR3 is 15 amino acids. The ends were cut back, 6 bases at V and 5 bases at J, with 21 bases in the middle. The DNA of the CDR3 is TGCGCCAGCAATAGGGGGAGCCAGGGGCGGGACGAGCAGTACTTC. Translation gives CASNRGSQGRDEQYF.

Here the CDR3 DNA reads TGTGCCAGCAACCCCTTCCAGGGGCTGGGGAATGAGCAGTTCTTC. Amino acid sequence: CASNPFQGLGNEQFF. The rearrangement joins TRBV6-1 to TRBJ2-1, with D possibly TRBD1 on 6 matching bases. Trimming removed 7 bases from V and 7 bases from J, with 20 bases in between. CDR1 is MNHNS and CDR2 is SASEGT in the germline V gene. The CDR3 is made up of 15 amino acids.

The sample holds one count of this clone. The V call is TRBV6-5, the J call TRBJ2-4, with unresolved D. Germline lookup yields CDR1 MNHEY and CDR2 SVGAGI. The CDR3 contains 12 residues. V was clipped by 5 bases and J by 8 bases, with 10 bases between them. The CDR3 DNA reads TGTGCCAGCAGTGACATTAAAGACATTCAGTACTTC. The encoded protein is CASSDIKDIQYF.

The chain couples TRBV5-8 to TRBJ1-4; D gene unclear. This CDR3 comprises 15 residues. Germline V gene sequence: CDR1 SGHTS, CDR2 YDEGEE. V was shortened by 0 bases and J by 5 bases, with 11 bases between the two germline ends. In DNA, the CDR3 is TGTGCCAGCAGCTTGGGAACGGGAGGAAATGAAAAACTGTTTTTT. Its translation: CASSLGTGGNEKLFF.

The chain combines TRBV2 with TRBJ2-3; TRBD2 matches 13 bases. V lost 8 bases, J lost 9 bases, and 17 bases stayed unmatched. Germline-derived CDR1 and CDR2 are SNHLY and FYNNEI. The CDR3 length is 17 residues. CDR3 residues: CASGYGTSGRATRTQYF. DNA of the CDR3: TGTGCCAGCGGCTACGGTACTAGCGGGAGGGCGACTCGGACGCAGTATTTT.

This chain joins TRBV14 and TRBJ2-2, with D perhaps matching TRBD1 (5 bases). Germline CDR1 is SGHDN and CDR2 is FVKESK. V was cut by 4 bases and J by 2 bases, with 8 bases left in between. This CDR3 comprises 14 residues. The CDR3 DNA reads as TGTGCCAGCAGCCCCGGACAAAACACCGGGGAGCTGTTTTTT. It is translated as CASSPGQNTGELFF. The whole variable domain, filled in from reference TRBV14 and TRBJ2-2, reads EAGVTQFPSHSVIEKGQTVTLRCDPISGHDNLYWYRRVMGKEIKFLLHFVKESKQDESGMPNNRFLAERTGGTYSTLKVQPAELEDSGVYFCASSPGQNTGELFFGEGSRLTVL.

This clone was detected only a few times. The V call is TRBV19, the J call TRBJ2-7; 7 nucleotides line up with TRBD2. This CDR3 has 15 residues. V lost 3 bases to trimming and J lost 4 bases; unmatched junction nucleotides: 9. From germline, CDR1 is LNHDA and CDR2 SQIVND (reference sequence). CDR3 nucleotides: TGTGCCAGTAGTATCCTCTCACGGGGGGTGTACGAGCAGTACTTC. Translated, it gives CASSILSRGVYEQYF.

The chain recombines TRBV5-4 with TRBJ2-3, with 8 nucleotides matching TRBD2. The CDR3 covers 17 residues. V was pared by 4 bases and J by 1 base, with 11 bases of the junction left unmatched. CDR1 is SGHNT and CDR2 is YYREEE in the germline V gene (reference sequence). The CDR3 nucleotides read TGTGCCAGCAGCGCGAGGCGGGGGGCCCCTGGCACAGATACGCAGTATTTT. Translated, it gives CASSARRGAPGTDTQYF.

The CDR3 loop is CAISETGEDEQYF. CDR3 nucleotides: TGTGCCATCAGCGAGACAGGGGAGGACGAGCAGTACTTC. V gene TRBV10-3 combines with J gene TRBJ2-7, with 8 bases fitting TRBD1. CDR1 ENHRY and CDR2 SYGVKD come from the germline V gene. V shed 6 bases, J shed 5 bases, and the junction held 6 bases outside the gene matches. This CDR3 comprises 13 residues.

The J gene is TRBJ2-5, the V gene TRBV27; 9 nucleotides agree with TRBD1. The J call may be in error: the DNA end matches TRBJ2-7 better. From germline, CDR1 is MNHEY and CDR2 SMNVEV (reference sequence). The CDR3 is made up of 14 amino acids. This CDR3 is CASSPGTGPYEQYF. The CDR3 DNA reads TGTGCCAGCAGTCCCGGGACAGGGCCCTACGAGCAGTACTTC.

The chain is built from TRBV10-3 and TRBJ2-7; TRBD2 is a possible D gene (7 bases). Trimming left V 8 bases short and J 5 bases short, with 16 bases between. From germline, CDR1 is ENHRY and CDR2 SYGVKD. The CDR3 covers 13 residues. CDR3 DNA: TGTGCCATCGGAACAGGGACTAACCACGAGCAGTACTTC. Amino acids: CAIGTGTNHEQYF.

CDR3 region: CASSSDRGGEQYF. CDR3 coding DNA: TGTGCCAGCAGCTCGGACCGGGGAGGGGAGCAGTACTTC. The chain has TRBV11-2 and TRBJ2-7; 7 positions match TRBD2. With 4 bases clipped from V and 7 bases from J, the junction kept 7 bases outside the gene matches. This CDR3 has 13 amino acids. Per the germline V gene, CDR1 is SGHAT and CDR2 is FQNNGV.

The chain uses TRBV11-2 and TRBJ1-3; D is ambiguous. Per germline, CDR1 SGHAT and CDR2 FQNNGV. Trimming left V 3 bases short and J 5 bases short, with 11 bases between. CDR3 length: 14 residues. The CDR3 DNA is TGTGCCAGCAGCTTGTTTAGTGGTAGAAACACCATATATTTT. As protein: CASSLFSGRNTIYF. Together with reference TRBV11-2 and TRBJ1-3, the CDR3 gives the full variable domain: EAGVAQSPRYKIIEKRQSVAFWCNPISGHATLYWYQQILGQGPKLLIQFQNNGVVDDSQLPKDRFSAERLKGVDSTLKIQPAKLEDSAVYLCASSLFSGRNTIYFGEGSWLTVV.

CDR3 nucleotide sequence: TGTGCCTGGAGTGTAAAGGGACAACCTTACGAGCAGTACTTC. Residues: CAWSVKGQPYEQYF. The chain links TRBV30 to TRBJ2-7; D might be TRBD1 (6 bases). The CDR3 sequence is 14 residues long. Trimming took 0 bases from V and 4 from J, leaving 13 bases between them. CDR1 is GTSNPN and CDR2 is SVGIG in the germline V gene (reference sequence). Drawing the rest from reference TRBV30 and TRBJ2-7, the complete variable domain is SQTIHQWPATLVQPVGSPLSLECTVEGTSNPNLYWYRQAAGRGLQLLFYSVGIGQISSEVPQNLSASRPQDRQFILSSKKLLLSDSGFYLCAWSVKGQPYEQYFGPGTRLTVT.

This chain joins TRBV13 and TRBJ2-3; TRBD2 agrees at 15 bases. This CDR3 has 18 residues. Germline V CDR1 and CDR2: PRHDT, FYEKMQ (reference sequence). Trimming cost V 5 bases and J 4 bases; bases outside gene matches: 10. CDR3 in DNA: TGTGCCAGCAGCCCGCGGACTAGCGGGGGGGCTCAGGCAGATACGCAGTATTTT. Translation: CASSPRTSGGAQADTQYF.

For the CDR3, the DNA is TGTGCCAGCAGCTTGGCGGTAGCGGGGGGGGAGACCCAGTACTTC. This translates into CASSLAVAGGETQYF. The chain couples TRBV5-6 to TRBJ2-5, with TRBD2 matching over 11 bases. This CDR3 contains 15 residues. J gave up 5 bases and V 0 bases, and 3 bases lay outside the gene matches. Per germline, CDR1 SGHDT and CDR2 YYEEEE.

The chain employs TRBV5-1 and TRBJ2-1; TRBD2 agrees at 13 bases. Germline-derived CDR1 and CDR2 are SGHRS and YFSETQ. With 0 bases clipped from V and 1 base from J, the junction kept 7 bases outside the gene matches. There are 19 residues in the CDR3. As DNA, the CDR3 is TGCGCCAGCAGCTTGGGATGGACTAGCGGGAGTGGGTCCTACAATGAGCAGTTCTTC. Translating it yields CASSLGWTSGSGSYNEQFF.

The CDR3 protein is CASRDTYQPQHF. The CDR3 DNA sequence: TGTGCCAGCCGGGACACCTATCAGCCCCAGCATTTT. This sequence joins TRBV5-8 and TRBJ1-5; D possibly corresponds to TRBD1 (6 bases). CDR3 length: 12 residues. Per the germline V gene, CDR1 is SGHTS and CDR2 is YDEGEE. The V gene lost 7 bases and the J gene lost 5 bases, with 10 bases spanning the gap.

The V call is TRBV4-1, the J call TRBJ1-2; TRBD1 matches at 11 bases. The trim removed 0 bases at V and 2 bases at J, leaving 2 bases unmatched. Germline-derived CDR1 and CDR2 are MGHRA and YSYEKL. This CDR3 region has 16 residues. CDR3 in DNA: TGCGCCAGCAGCCAAGAAGGGACAGGGGGGAACTATGGCTACACCTTC. It specifies CASSQEGTGGNYGYTF.

Here the CDR3 reads CASSVLLAGSSYNEQFF. The CDR3 nucleotides are TGTGCCAGCAGTGTTTTGCTTGCGGGGTCCTCCTACAATGAGCAGTTCTTC. The gene calls are TRBV7-7 and TRBJ2-1; possibly TRBD2 for D (6 bases). V was trimmed by 6 bases and J by 0 bases, leaving 18 bases between them. Germline-derived CDR1 and CDR2 are SSHAT and FNYEAQ (reference sequence). The CDR3 runs 17 residues.

This chain connects TRBV18 to TRBJ1-6; 9 bases are shared with TRBD1. V gave up 3 bases and J gave up 7 bases; unmatched junction bases: 4. CDR1 is KGHSH and CDR2 is LQKENI in the germline V gene. This CDR3 is built from 15 residues. The CDR3 DNA sequence: TGTGCCAGCTCACCGGGACAGGGATACAATTCACCCCTCCACTTT. Encoded protein: CASSPGQGYNSPLHF.

The rearrangement links TRBV5-1 to TRBJ2-7; D is perhaps TRBD1 (6 bases). This CDR3 comprises 18 residues. Trimming pared 3 bases from V and 0 bases from J, leaving 22 bases between. Germline values: CDR1 SGHRS, CDR2 YFSETQ. The CDR3 DNA follows: TGCGCCAGCAGCTCCTTTCAGGACAGACCTTGGGACTCCTACGAGCAGTACTTC. This translates into CASSSFQDRPWDSYEQYF.

V gene TRBV28 combines with J gene TRBJ1-3; D not resolved. Trimming pared 6 bases from V and 1 base from J, leaving 13 bases between. There are 15 residues in the CDR3. Germline CDR1 reads MDHEN; CDR2 reads SYDVKM. The CDR3 reads CASSPPPGSGNTIYF. CDR3 nucleotide sequence: TGTGCCAGCAGCCCTCCCCCGGGGTCTGGAAACACCATATATTTT.